This TCR beta chain was profiled in a study of identical twins. TCRdb recomputed calls from the 5' RACE reads with MiXCR, one row per CDR3 protein. In the table there are a few hundred thousand distinct CDR3 sequences, about a fifth of which are singletons. General study points: Excess sharing by twins proved weaker in beta out-of-frame sequences. Models underestimated TCR alpha sharing (out-of-frame) in monozygotic twins. Excess low generation probability was seen in twin-shared out-of-frame alpha sequences. With abundant cord blood beta clonotypes, insertions were fewer; memory repertoires showed no such pattern.

Trimming took 4 bases from V and 3 from J; bases not matched to a gene: 4. Germline CDR1 SQVTM, CDR2 ANQGSEA. The CDR3 sequence is 14 residues long. This clonotype was seen many times. The antigen remains unidentified. Sequencing was carried out using naive T cells sorted from blood. The clonotype originates from a man in his fifties or sixties in good health. The rearrangement links TRBV29-1 to TRBJ2-7; TRBD1 matches at 12 bases. Here the CDR3 DNA reads TGCAGCGTTGGGGACAGGGGGCGCGACTACGAGCAGTACTTC. This codes for CSVGDRGRDYEQYF.